This TCR beta chain originates from a study of cytomegalovirus exposure and HLA in healthy donors. Findings and limits, study-wide: Presence/absence analysis assumed near-uniform sequencing depth across donors. When analyzed later, a missense DCLRE1C variant was found to be linked to TCR beta V- and J-gene trimming.

This clone was detected once. The antigen is unknown. Other DNA sequences in this sample translate to the same CDR3. Use of 60 Vbeta and 13 Jbeta primers characterized the PCR. Sequencing used immunoSEQ multiplex PCR; TCRdb keeps in-frame clones, though not all of them. In the table there are about 110,000 clones, 70% of which are singletons. Looked up from germline, CDR1 is MNHEY and CDR2 is SMNVEV (reference sequence). The CDR3 loop spans 13 amino acids. Trimming shortened V by 4 bases and J by 4 bases, and 8 bases separated the two germline ends. The sequenced sample was PBMCs. The V gene is TRBV27, the J gene TRBJ1-5; D unresolved. The sequence derives from a man aged 30 to 39 in good health and CMV-seropositive. The CDR3 sequence: CASSSRGNQPQHF. The CDR3 bases are TGTGCCAGCAGTTCTCGGGGTAATCAGCCCCAGCATTTT.